This T cell receptor (beta chain) was obtained from a study of blood T cells in healthy people across ages. Whole-study context: T cells yielded about one barcoded beta molecule per two cells through template switching.

The CDR3 is 14 residues long. V lost 6 bases, J lost 1 base, and 12 bases lay in between. The V gene's germline CDR1 is MNHEY and CDR2 SMNVEV (reference sequence). It was with a sample-barcoded 5' primer and a J-beta primer mix that a second PCR of roughly 7 to 12 cycles was run. Each cDNA molecule carried a tag from a template-switch adaptor that contained 12 random nucleotides. Every sample produced at least 3 million CDR3-containing paired-end reads. TCRdb independently ran MiXCR on the 5' RACE reads; one entry per CDR3 protein. The table has about 940,000 distinct CDR3 sequences, about 44% seen once; the top ten hold 13%. General study results and limits: When set beside aged donors, long-lived donors presented more naive CD4+ cells and higher diversity.

As regards this clonotype: Antigen specificity is unknown.

This clonotype was obtained from a man aged 30 to 45 in good health. The V and J genes are TRBV27 and TRBJ2-5; possible D gene TRBD1, 6 bases. Sequencing used blood. In DNA, the CDR3 is TGTGCCAGCAGATCTACAGGGACCCAAGAGACCCAGTACTTC. Its translation: CASRSTGTQETQYF.